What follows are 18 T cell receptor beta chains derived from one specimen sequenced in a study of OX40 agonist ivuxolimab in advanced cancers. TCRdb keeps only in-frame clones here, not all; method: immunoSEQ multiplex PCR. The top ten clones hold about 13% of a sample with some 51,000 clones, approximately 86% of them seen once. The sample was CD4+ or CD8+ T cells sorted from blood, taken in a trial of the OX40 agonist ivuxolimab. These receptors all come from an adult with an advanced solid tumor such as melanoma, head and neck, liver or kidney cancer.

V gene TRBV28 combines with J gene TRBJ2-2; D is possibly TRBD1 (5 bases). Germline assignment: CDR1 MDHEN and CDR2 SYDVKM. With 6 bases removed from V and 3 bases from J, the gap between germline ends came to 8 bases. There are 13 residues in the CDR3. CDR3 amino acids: CASRIQDTGELFF. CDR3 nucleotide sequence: TGTGCCAGCAGGATACAGGACACCGGGGAGCTGTTTTTT.

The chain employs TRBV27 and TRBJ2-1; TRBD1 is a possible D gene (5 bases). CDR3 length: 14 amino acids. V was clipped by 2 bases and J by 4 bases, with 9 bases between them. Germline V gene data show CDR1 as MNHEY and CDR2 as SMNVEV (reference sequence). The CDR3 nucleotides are TGTGCCAGCAGTTTAGACAGCATGTACAATGAGCAGTTCTTC. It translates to CASSLDSMYNEQFF.

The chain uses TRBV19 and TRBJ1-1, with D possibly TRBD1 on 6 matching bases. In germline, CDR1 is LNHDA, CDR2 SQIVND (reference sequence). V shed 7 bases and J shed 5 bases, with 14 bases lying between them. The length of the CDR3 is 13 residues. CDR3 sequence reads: CASTHDRKTEAFF. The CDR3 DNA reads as TGTGCCAGTACCCACGACAGGAAAACTGAAGCTTTCTTT.

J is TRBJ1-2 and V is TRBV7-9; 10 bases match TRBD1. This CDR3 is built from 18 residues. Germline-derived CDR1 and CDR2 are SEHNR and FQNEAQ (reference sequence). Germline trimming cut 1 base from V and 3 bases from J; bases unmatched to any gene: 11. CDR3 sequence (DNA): TGTGCCAGCAGCTTAGAGACAGGGGGCGCTTCATATCACTATGGCTACACCTTC. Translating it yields CASSLETGGASYHYGYTF.

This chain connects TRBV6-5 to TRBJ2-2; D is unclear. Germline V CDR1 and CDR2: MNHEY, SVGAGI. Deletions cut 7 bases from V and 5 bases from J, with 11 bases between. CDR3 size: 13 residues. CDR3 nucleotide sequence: TGTGCCAGCACCCTCACGAGGACCGGGGAGCTGTTTTTT. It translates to CASTLTRTGELFF.

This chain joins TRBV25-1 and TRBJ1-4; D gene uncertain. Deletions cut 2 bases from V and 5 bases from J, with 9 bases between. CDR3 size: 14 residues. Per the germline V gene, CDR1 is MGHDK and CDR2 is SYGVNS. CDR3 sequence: CASSELMENEKLFF. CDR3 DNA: TGTGCCAGCAGTGAACTCATGGAGAATGAAAAACTGTTTTTT.

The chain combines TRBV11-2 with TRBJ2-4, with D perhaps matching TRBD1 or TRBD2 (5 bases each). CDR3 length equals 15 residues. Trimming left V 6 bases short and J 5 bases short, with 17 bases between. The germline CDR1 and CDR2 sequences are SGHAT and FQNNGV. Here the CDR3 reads CASRPGTGSQNIQYF. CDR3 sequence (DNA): TGTGCCAGCAGGCCAGGGACCGGTTCGCAAAACATTCAGTACTTC.

CDR3 DNA sequence: TGTGCCAGCAGCTTTGCTGAGGGAGGCATTCAGTACTTC. Translation gives CASSFAEGGIQYF. The chain has TRBV7-3 and TRBJ2-4, with TRBD2 as a possible D gene (6 bases). Germline assignment: CDR1 SGHTA and CDR2 FQGTGA. The V end lost 3 bases, the J end lost 9 bases, and 12 bases lay between the germline ends. CDR3 size: 13 residues.

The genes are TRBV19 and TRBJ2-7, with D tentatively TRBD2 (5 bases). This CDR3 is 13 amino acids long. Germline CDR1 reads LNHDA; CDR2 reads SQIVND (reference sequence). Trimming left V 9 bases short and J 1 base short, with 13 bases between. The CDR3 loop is CARYGPGSYEQYF. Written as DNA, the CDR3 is TGTGCCAGATACGGACCGGGATCCTACGAGCAGTACTTC.

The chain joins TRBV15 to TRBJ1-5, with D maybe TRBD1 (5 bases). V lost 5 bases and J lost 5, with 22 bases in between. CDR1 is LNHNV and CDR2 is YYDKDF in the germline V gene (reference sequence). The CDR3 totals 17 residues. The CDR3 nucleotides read TGTGCCACCAGCCGGGACCGGACAAGGGGAAACTATCAGCCCCAGCATTTT. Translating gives CATSRDRTRGNYQPQHF. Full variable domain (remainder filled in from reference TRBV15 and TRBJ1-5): DAMVIQNPRYQVTQFGKPVTLSCSQTLNHNVMYWYQQKSSQAPKLLFHYYDKDFNNEADTPDNFQSRRPNTSFCFLDIRSPGLGDTAMYLCATSRDRTRGNYQPQHFGDGTRLSIL.

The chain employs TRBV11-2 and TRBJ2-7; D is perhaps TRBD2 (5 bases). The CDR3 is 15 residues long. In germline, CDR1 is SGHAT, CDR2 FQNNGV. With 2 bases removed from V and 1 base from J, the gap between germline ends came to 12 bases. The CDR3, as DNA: TGTGCCAGCAGCTTACGAAGCGGCGCGTCCTACGAGCAGTACTTC. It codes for CASSLRSGASYEQYF.

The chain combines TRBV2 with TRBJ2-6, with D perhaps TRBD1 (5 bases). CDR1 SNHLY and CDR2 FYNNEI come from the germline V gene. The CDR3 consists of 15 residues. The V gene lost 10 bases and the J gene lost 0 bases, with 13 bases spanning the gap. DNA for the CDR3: TGTGCCACAACGACAGAAAGCTCTGGGGCCAACGTCCTGACTTTC. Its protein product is CATTTESSGANVLTF.

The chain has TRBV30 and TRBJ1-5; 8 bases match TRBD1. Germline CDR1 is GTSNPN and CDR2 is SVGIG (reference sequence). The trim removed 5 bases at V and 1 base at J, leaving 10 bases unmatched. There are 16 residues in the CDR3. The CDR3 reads CAWGDRGKGSNQPQHF. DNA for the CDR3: TGTGCCTGGGGTGACAGGGGAAAAGGAAGCAATCAGCCCCAGCATTTT. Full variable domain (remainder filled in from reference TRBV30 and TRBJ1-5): SQTIHQWPATLVQPVGSPLSLECTVEGTSNPNLYWYRQAAGRGLQLLFYSVGIGQISSEVPQNLSASRPQDRQFILSSKKLLLSDSGFYLCAWGDRGKGSNQPQHFGDGTRLSIL.

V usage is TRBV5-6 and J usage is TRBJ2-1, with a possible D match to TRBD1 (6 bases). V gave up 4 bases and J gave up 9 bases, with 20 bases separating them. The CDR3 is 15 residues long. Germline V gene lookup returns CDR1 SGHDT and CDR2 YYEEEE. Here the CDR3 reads CASSRIKANRVEQFF. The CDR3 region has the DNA TGTGCCAGCAGCCGAATAAAAGCTAACAGGGTTGAGCAGTTCTTC.

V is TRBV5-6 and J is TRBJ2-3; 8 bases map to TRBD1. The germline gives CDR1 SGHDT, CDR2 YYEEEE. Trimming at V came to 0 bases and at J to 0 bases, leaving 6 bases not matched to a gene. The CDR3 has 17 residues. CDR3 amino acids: CASSLGQGALSTDTQYF. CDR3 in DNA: TGTGCCAGCAGCTTGGGGCAGGGGGCCTTGAGCACAGATACGCAGTATTTT. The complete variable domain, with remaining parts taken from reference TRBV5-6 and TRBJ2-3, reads DAGVTQSPTHLIKTRGQQVTLRCSPKSGHDTVSWYQQALGQGPQFIFQYYEEEERQRGNFPDRFSGHQFPNYSSELNVNALLLGDSALYLCASSLGQGALSTDTQYFGPGTRLTVL.

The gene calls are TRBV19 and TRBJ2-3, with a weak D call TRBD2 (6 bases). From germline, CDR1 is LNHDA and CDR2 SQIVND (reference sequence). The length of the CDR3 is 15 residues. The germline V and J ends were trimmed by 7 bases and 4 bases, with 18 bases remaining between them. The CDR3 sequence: CASTSPRLGADTQYF. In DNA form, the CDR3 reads TGTGCCAGTACATCTCCGAGACTAGGGGCAGATACGCAGTATTTT.

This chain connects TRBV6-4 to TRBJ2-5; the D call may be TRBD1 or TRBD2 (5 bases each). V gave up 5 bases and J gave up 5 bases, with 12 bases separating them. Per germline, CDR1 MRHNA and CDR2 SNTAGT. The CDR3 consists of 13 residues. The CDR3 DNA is TGTGCCAGCAGTTGGGACCTTGGGGAGACCCAGTACTTC. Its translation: CASSWDLGETQYF.

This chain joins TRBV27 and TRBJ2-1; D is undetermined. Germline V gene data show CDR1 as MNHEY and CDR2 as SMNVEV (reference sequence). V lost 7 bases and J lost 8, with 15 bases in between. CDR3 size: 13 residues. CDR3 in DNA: TGTGCCAGCACCTCACCCAGCCGCCATGAGCAGTTCTTC. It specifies CASTSPSRHEQFF.